Listed here is a single T cell receptor (beta chain). The antigen is unknown. Time point denoted: persistent/refractory GD, antithyroid drugs over 5 years with positive TRAb. The TCR library was made from RNA that had been extracted from PBMCs in TRIzol. One endocrinology department in Xi'an, China, was where patients came from. This sample is part of a study of regulatory T cells in long-lasting Graves disease. Notes on the study in general: Gene preferences differed: TRBV28, TRBJ1-2, TRBJ2-5 in persistent cases. New patients shared around 920 public clonotypes, fewer than the approximately 3,000 shared by persistent patients.

Per the germline V gene, CDR1 is MDHEN and CDR2 is SYDVKM. The CDR3 runs 13 residues. V was trimmed by 0 bases and J by 3 bases, leaving 5 bases between them. Through Arm-PCR of CDR3 regions and iRepertoire HTBI primers, TCR beta libraries were built. In TCRdb, the multiplex PCR reads were re-called with MiXCR into one record per CDR3 protein. This sample yields about 290,000 distinct CDR3 sequences, of which 22% are seen a single time; roughly three fifths belongs to the top ten. The sequencing here drew on peripheral blood mononuclear cells (PBMCs), taken when the disease was refractory, from a patient treated with antithyroid drugs. The sequence derives from a female donor with Graves disease. J is TRBJ1-1 and V is TRBV28; no firm D call. CDR3 loop: CASSLWGDTEAFF. CDR3 sequence (DNA): TGTGCCAGCAGTTTATGGGGAGACACTGAAGCTTTCTTT.